A single sample is the source of the 12 T cell receptor beta chains below, sequenced in a study of T cell clonotyping in hematopoietic cell transplantation. Here immunoSEQ multiplex PCR was the method, and the copy in TCRdb shows in-frame clones only, minus some. The table records 70,000 or so clones, 94% of them present only once. Sequencing used peripheral blood mononuclear cells. These receptors were obtained from a man in his fifties in good health. Some clones in this sample may be carry-over from other donors' samples.

The rearrangement uses TRBV4-1 and TRBJ2-7; 10 bases map to TRBD2. Germline CDR1 and CDR2: MGHRA and YSYEKL. CDR3 length: 16 amino acids. With 1 base clipped from V and 6 bases from J, the junction kept 9 bases outside the gene matches. CDR3 residues: CASSQVTAGGLGEQYF. As DNA, the CDR3 is TGCGCCAGCAGCCAAGTTACAGCGGGAGGGTTGGGCGAGCAGTACTTC.

The CDR3 spells CASSYSSGSAEAFF. Written as DNA, the CDR3 is TGTGCCAGCAGTTACTCGTCGGGGTCAGCTGAAGCTTTCTTT. J is TRBJ1-1 and V is TRBV6-5, with D hard to call. V lost 0 bases to trimming and J lost 6 bases, with 11 bases between them. The CDR3 has 14 residues. Per the germline V gene, CDR1 is MNHEY and CDR2 is SVGAGI.

This sequence joins TRBV9 and TRBJ2-1; 14 bases line up with TRBD2. With V trimmed by 3 bases and J by 6 bases, 11 bases remained unmatched. CDR3 size: 18 residues. Germline loops: CDR1 SGDLS, CDR2 YYNGEE. The CDR3 region has the DNA TGTGCCAGCAGCGCCCAGGGACTAGCGGGAGCCGGGGGCAATGAGCAGTTCTTC. It translates to CASSAQGLAGAGGNEQFF.

The rearrangement links TRBV28 to TRBJ2-5; 10 bases match TRBD2. CDR3 length: 14 residues. Germline trimming cut 2 bases from V and 5 bases from J; bases unmatched to any gene: 2. From germline, CDR1 is MDHEN and CDR2 SYDVKM. CDR3 residues: CASSLLAGAETQYF. DNA for the CDR3: TGTGCCAGCAGTTTACTAGCGGGGGCGGAGACCCAGTACTTC. The full variable domain, completed using reference TRBV28 and TRBJ2-5, is DVKVTQSSRYLVKRTGEKVFLECVQDMDHENMFWYRQDPGLGLRLIYFSYDVKMKEKGDIPEGYSVSREKKERFSLILESASTNQTSMYLCASSLLAGAETQYFGPGTRLLVL.

This sequence joins TRBV6-1 and TRBJ1-4, with 7 bases fitting TRBD1. V gave up 2 bases and J gave up 4 bases; unmatched junction bases: 4. Germline lookup yields CDR1 MNHNS and CDR2 SASEGT. This CDR3 is 15 amino acids long. Here the CDR3 reads CASSEMDRINEKLFF. CDR3 nucleotide sequence: TGTGCCAGCAGTGAAATGGACAGGATTAATGAAAAACTGTTTTTT.

The gene calls are TRBV2 and TRBJ2-7; a weak D match, TRBD1 (5 bases). From germline, CDR1 is SNHLY and CDR2 FYNNEI. Trimming removed 3 bases at V and 1 base at J, with 13 bases between. This CDR3 contains 15 residues. The CDR3 protein is CASSEMRQLSYEQYF. The CDR3 coding sequence is TGTGCCAGCAGTGAGATGAGACAGCTTTCCTACGAGCAGTACTTC.

The CDR3 is CASSQAHTGNYNEQFF. The CDR3 DNA reads as TGTGCCAGCAGCCAAGCCCACACAGGGAACTACAATGAGCAGTTCTTC. The genes are TRBV4-2 and TRBJ2-1; perhaps TRBD1 as D (6 bases). The CDR3 is made up of 16 amino acids. Germline CDR1 and CDR2: LGHNA and YNFKEQ. Trimming pared 1 base from V and 3 bases from J, leaving 13 bases between.

This clone has a single count. The gene calls are TRBV7-2 and TRBJ2-1; 7 bases align to TRBD1. The CDR3 extends over 14 amino acids. Germline V gene lookup returns CDR1 SGHTA and CDR2 FQGNSA. The V and J ends lost 7 bases and 6 bases, in that order; junction bases with no gene match: 9. CDR3 in DNA: TGTGCCAGCAAATTACACCGGGACAGCAATGAGCAGTTCTTC. It encodes CASKLHRDSNEQFF.

This clone was observed once. The J gene is TRBJ2-6, the V gene TRBV4-2; TRBD1 agrees at 7 bases. Trimming took 4 bases from V and 4 from J; bases not matched to a gene: 13. Germline values: CDR1 LGHNA, CDR2 YNFKEQ. This CDR3 has 18 amino acids. CDR3 in DNA: TGTGCCAGCAGCCCGCATCATCTAGACAGGGTCGGGGCCAACGTCCTGACTTTC. It yields the protein CASSPHHLDRVGANVLTF.

The chain links TRBV5-1 to TRBJ1-4; 7 bases line up with TRBD1. The V gene end was trimmed by 0 bases and the J gene end by 8 bases; junction bases not matched to a gene: 4. This CDR3 is built from 14 residues. The germline V gene encodes CDR1 SGHRS and CDR2 YFSETQ. CDR3: CASSLGQGPEKLFF. CDR3 DNA sequence: TGCGCCAGCAGCTTGGGACAGGGCCCAGAAAAACTGTTTTTT.

The chain is built from TRBV5-4 and TRBJ2-7, with a weak D call TRBD2 (6 bases). The germline gives CDR1 SGHNT, CDR2 YYREEE (reference sequence). The CDR3 spans 14 residues. V lost 5 bases and J lost 5, with 17 bases in between. CDR3 coding DNA: TGTGCCAGCAGACAAGAGACTAGTTCCCACGAGCAGTACTTC. Translating gives CASRQETSSHEQYF.

The V and J genes are TRBV2 and TRBJ2-7, with no clear D. Germline V gene data show CDR1 as SNHLY and CDR2 as FYNNEI. CDR3 length: 13 amino acids. V lost 4 bases and J 3 bases, leaving 10 bases between the germline ends. DNA of the CDR3: TGTGCCAGCAGTGTGGAGCGAAACTACGAGCAGTACTTC. Residues: CASSVERNYEQYF.